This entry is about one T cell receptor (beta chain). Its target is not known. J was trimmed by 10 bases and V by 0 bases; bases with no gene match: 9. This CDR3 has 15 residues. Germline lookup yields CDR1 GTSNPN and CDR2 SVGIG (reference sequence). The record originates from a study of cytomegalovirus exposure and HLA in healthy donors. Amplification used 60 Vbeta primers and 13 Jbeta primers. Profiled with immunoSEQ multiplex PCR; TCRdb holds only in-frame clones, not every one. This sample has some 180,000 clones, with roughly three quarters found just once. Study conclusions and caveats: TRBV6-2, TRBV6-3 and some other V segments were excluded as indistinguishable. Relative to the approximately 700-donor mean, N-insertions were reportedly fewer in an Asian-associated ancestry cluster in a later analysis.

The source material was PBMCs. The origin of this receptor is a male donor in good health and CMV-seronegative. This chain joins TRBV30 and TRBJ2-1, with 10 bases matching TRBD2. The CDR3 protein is CAWSVASGGPGEQFF. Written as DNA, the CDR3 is TGTGCCTGGAGTGTAGCTAGCGGGGGCCCCGGAGAGCAGTTCTTC.